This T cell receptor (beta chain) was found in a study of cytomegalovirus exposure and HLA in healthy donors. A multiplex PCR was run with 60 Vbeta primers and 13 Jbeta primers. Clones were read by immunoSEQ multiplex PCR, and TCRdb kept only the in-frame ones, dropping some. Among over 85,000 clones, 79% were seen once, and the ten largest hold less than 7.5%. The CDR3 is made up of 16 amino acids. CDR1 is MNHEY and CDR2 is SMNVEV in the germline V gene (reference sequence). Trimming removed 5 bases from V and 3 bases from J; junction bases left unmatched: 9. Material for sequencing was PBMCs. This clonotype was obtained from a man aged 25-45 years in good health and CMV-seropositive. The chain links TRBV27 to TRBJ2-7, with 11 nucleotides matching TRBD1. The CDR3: CASSAQGQGADYEQYF. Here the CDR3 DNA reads TGTGCCAGCAGTGCCCAAGGACAGGGGGCGGACTACGAGCAGTACTTC.